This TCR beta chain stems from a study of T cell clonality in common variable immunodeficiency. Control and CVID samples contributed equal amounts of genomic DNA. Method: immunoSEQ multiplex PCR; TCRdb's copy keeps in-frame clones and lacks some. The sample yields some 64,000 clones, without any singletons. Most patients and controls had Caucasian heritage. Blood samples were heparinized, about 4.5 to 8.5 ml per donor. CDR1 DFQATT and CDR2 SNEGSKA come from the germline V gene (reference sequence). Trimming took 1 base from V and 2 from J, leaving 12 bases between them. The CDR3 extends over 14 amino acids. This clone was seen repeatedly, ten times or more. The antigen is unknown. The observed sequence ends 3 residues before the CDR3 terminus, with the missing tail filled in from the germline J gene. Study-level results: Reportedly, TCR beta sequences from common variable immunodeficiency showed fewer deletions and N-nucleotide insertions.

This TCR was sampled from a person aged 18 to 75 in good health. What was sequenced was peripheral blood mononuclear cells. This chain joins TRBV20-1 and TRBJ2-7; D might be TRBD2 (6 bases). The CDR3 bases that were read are TGCAGTGCTAGAGCGGGAAGCGGGCCCTACGAG. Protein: CSARAGSGPYE. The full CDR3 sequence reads CSARAGSGPYEQYF.